These 18 T cell receptor beta chains originate from one sample sequenced in a study of T cell responses to AZD1222 COVID-19 vaccine. Assay used: immunoSEQ multiplex PCR; TCRdb lists only in-frame clones, some missing. This table holds roughly 160,000 clones, around 89% found once. Material: peripheral blood, obtained on day 0 of AZD1222 vaccination. The receptors originated from an adult in good health.

The chain combines TRBV5-1 with TRBJ1-4, with TRBD1 matching 7 bases. CDR3 length: 16 residues. The J segment lost 0 bases and the V segment lost 4 bases, leaving 6 bases of the junction unmatched. Germline CDR1 reads SGHRS; CDR2 reads YFSETQ. Here the CDR3 DNA reads TGCGCCAGCAGCCGGGACAGCCCCCCAACTAATGAAAAACTGTTTTTT. Its protein is CASSRDSPPTNEKLFF.

The V gene is TRBV4-3, the J gene TRBJ2-7; TRBD1 matches at 8 bases. Trimming removed 2 bases from V and 5 bases from J; junction bases left unmatched: 2. The CDR3 is made up of 13 amino acids. Per the germline V gene, CDR1 is LGHNA and CDR2 is YSLEER. For the CDR3, the DNA is TGCGCCAGCAGCCAAACGGACAGGGACGAGCAGTACTTC. Amino acids: CASSQTDRDEQYF.

This chain links TRBV30 with TRBJ2-7; tentatively, D is TRBD1 (5 bases). Germline lookup yields CDR1 GTSNPN and CDR2 SVGIG (reference sequence). The CDR3 covers 13 residues. Trimming removed 8 bases at V and 0 bases at J, with 14 bases between. The CDR3 DNA reads TGTGCCCAAAACACAGGTGACTCCTACGAGCAGTACTTC. This gives the protein CAQNTGDSYEQYF.

This sequence joins TRBV6-2 or TRBV6-3 and TRBJ2-5; D unclear. The V gene's germline CDR1 is MNHEY and CDR2 SVGEGT. V dropped 5 bases and J dropped 5 bases, with 6 bases sitting between them. The CDR3 sequence is 11 residues long. The CDR3 here is CASSNTETQYF. The CDR3 DNA reads as TGTGCCAGCAGTAACACGGAGACCCAGTACTTC.

CDR3 in amino acids: CASSPQGREQFF. The CDR3 nucleotides are TGTGCCAGCAGTCCCCAGGGGCGTGAGCAGTTCTTC. The V call is TRBV25-1, the J call TRBJ2-1, with D possibly being TRBD1 (6 bases). The CDR3 has 12 residues. CDR1 MGHDK and CDR2 SYGVNS come from the germline V gene. V was shortened by 5 bases and J by 9 bases, with 11 bases between the two germline ends.

This rearrangement joins TRBV10-3 to TRBJ2-3; D is unclear. V lost 5 bases to trimming and J lost 0 bases, with 3 bases between them. CDR1 is ENHRY, CDR2 SYGVKD, per germline. The CDR3 is 12 residues long. The CDR3 region is CAISPSTDTQYF. CDR3 nucleotides: TGTGCCATCAGTCCTAGCACAGATACGCAGTATTTT.

The chain is built from TRBV12-5 and TRBJ1-6, with 8 nucleotides matching TRBD1. CDR1 is LGHNT, CDR2 FRNRAP, per germline. Trimming took 1 base from V and 7 from J; bases not matched to a gene: 3. The CDR3 is 15 residues long. The CDR3, as DNA: TGTGCTAGTGGTTTGGGGGACAGGAAAAATTCACCCCTCCACTTT. Amino acid sequence: CASGLGDRKNSPLHF. Drawing the rest from reference TRBV12-5 and TRBJ1-6, the complete variable domain is DARVTQTPRHKVTEMGQEVTMRCQPILGHNTVFWYRQTMMQGLELLAYFRNRAPLDDSGMPKDRFSAEMPDATLATLKIQPSEPRDSAVYFCASGLGDRKNSPLHFGNGTRLTVT.

This sequence joins TRBV4-3 and TRBJ2-7, with TRBD1 matching over 10 bases. The V gene end was trimmed by 3 bases and the J gene end by 5 bases; junction bases not matched to a gene: 7. CDR3 length equals 15 residues. Germline V lookup: CDR1 LGHNA, CDR2 YSLEER. DNA for the CDR3: TGCGCCAGCAGCCACCGTCCCGGGACAGGGGACGAGCAGTACTTC. Translating gives CASSHRPGTGDEQYF.

The chain recombines TRBV12-5 with TRBJ2-2, with 10 positions matching TRBD2. The trim removed 5 bases at V and 5 bases at J, leaving 8 bases unmatched. Germline V gives CDR1 LGHNT, CDR2 FRNRAP. CDR3 length equals 16 residues. In DNA, the CDR3 is TGTGCTAGTGGTCCTTCCGGGACTAGCGTGACCGGGGAGCTGTTTTTT. Its protein product is CASGPSGTSVTGELFF. Drawing the rest from reference TRBV12-5 and TRBJ2-2, the complete variable domain is DARVTQTPRHKVTEMGQEVTMRCQPILGHNTVFWYRQTMMQGLELLAYFRNRAPLDDSGMPKDRFSAEMPDATLATLKIQPSEPRDSAVYFCASGPSGTSVTGELFFGEGSRLTVL.

This chain links TRBV6-5 with TRBJ1-2, with D tentatively TRBD1 (6 bases). The CDR3 spans 15 residues. V dropped 8 bases and J dropped 4 bases, with 20 bases sitting between them. Germline CDR1 reads MNHEY; CDR2 reads SVGAGI. This CDR3 is CASGPQGRTFYGYTF. CDR3 sequence (DNA): TGTGCCAGCGGACCCCAGGGGCGGACGTTCTATGGCTACACCTTC.

The chain has TRBV4-2 and TRBJ1-2, with D uncertain. Between the trimmed V and J ends, which lost 0 bases and 8 bases, there was a span of 19 bases. Germline assignment: CDR1 LGHNA and CDR2 YNFKEQ. The CDR3 runs to 16 residues. This chain's CDR3 is CASSQDRLTTIWGYTF. The CDR3 nucleotides read TGTGCCAGCAGCCAAGACAGGCTAACTACCATATGGGGCTACACCTTC.

The genes are TRBV29-1 and TRBJ2-7; D gene uncertain. The CDR3 length is 13 residues. V lost 7 bases and J lost 3, with 16 bases in between. Germline V gene data show CDR1 as SQVTM and CDR2 as ANQGSEA. CDR3 DNA sequence: TGCAGCGCCTCGGCGCAGGTCGACTACGAGCAGTACTTC. Amino acids: CSASAQVDYEQYF.

The chain uses TRBV18 and TRBJ1-3; a weak D match, TRBD1 (6 bases). CDR1 is KGHSH, CDR2 LQKENI, per germline. The CDR3 totals 16 residues. The V end was cut by 6 bases, the J end by 3 bases, with 18 bases between. The CDR3 nucleotides read TGTGCCAGCTCCCCGGGACAAGTAGGCGGTGGAAACACCATATATTTT. Translating gives CASSPGQVGGGNTIYF.

The chain links TRBV5-1 to TRBJ1-5; D uncertain. In germline, CDR1 is SGHRS, CDR2 YFSETQ. V gave up 0 bases and J gave up 3 bases, with 10 bases separating them. The CDR3 is 15 amino acids. The CDR3 loop is CASSLAGKNNQPQHF. The DNA for the CDR3 is TGCGCCAGCAGCTTGGCGGGCAAGAACAATCAGCCCCAGCATTTT.

The CDR3 here is CASSLGNSGANVLTF. The DNA for the CDR3 is TGTGCCAGCAGCTTGGGTAACTCTGGGGCCAACGTCCTGACTTTC. The J gene is TRBJ2-6, the V gene TRBV5-4; the D is unclear. This CDR3 is built from 15 residues. The germline gives CDR1 SGHNT, CDR2 YYREEE (reference sequence). Trimming removed 0 bases from V and 0 bases from J, with 4 bases in between.

The rearrangement links TRBV5-1 to TRBJ2-7, with 7 bases aligning to TRBD1. Germline-derived CDR1 and CDR2 are SGHRS and YFSETQ. This CDR3 region has 15 residues. V shed 4 bases, J shed 2 bases, and the junction held 9 bases outside the gene matches. The CDR3 is CASSETGDLTYEQYF. Here the CDR3 DNA reads TGCGCCAGCAGCGAAACAGGGGATCTTACCTACGAGCAGTACTTC.

This clone was found many times. The chain employs TRBV7-3 and TRBJ2-1, with 7 bases that match TRBD2. The trim removed 5 bases at V and 0 bases at J, leaving 7 bases unmatched. CDR3 length: 16 amino acids. Germline lookup yields CDR1 SGHTA and CDR2 FQGTGA. The CDR3 region is CASSPGGTRSYNEQFF. CDR3 in DNA: TGTGCCAGCAGCCCCGGGGGGACCCGCTCCTACAATGAGCAGTTCTTC.

The rearrangement links TRBV13 to TRBJ1-5, with D uncertain. Trimming took 5 bases from V and 1 from J, leaving 15 bases between them. The CDR3 is 16 amino acids. From germline, CDR1 is PRHDT and CDR2 FYEKMQ (reference sequence). The CDR3 is CASSLRLDGSNQPQHF. Written as DNA, the CDR3 is TGTGCCAGCAGCCTACGATTGGACGGGAGCAATCAGCCCCAGCATTTT.